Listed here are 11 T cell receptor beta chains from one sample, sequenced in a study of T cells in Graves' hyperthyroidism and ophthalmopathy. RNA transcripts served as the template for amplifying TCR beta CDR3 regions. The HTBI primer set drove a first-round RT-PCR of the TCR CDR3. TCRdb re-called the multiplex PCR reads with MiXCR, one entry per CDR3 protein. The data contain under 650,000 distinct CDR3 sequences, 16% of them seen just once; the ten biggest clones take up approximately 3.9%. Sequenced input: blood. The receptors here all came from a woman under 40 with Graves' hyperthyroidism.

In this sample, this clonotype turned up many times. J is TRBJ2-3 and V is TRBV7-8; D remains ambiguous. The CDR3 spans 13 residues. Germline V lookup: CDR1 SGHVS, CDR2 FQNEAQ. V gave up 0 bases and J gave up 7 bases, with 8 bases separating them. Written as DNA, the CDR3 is TGTGCCAGCAGCTTAGCTGGTCAGTATACGCAGTATTTT. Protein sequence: CASSLAGQYTQYF. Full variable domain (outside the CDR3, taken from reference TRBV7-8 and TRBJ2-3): GAGVSQSPRYKVAKRGQDVALRCDPISGHVSLFWYQQALGQGPEFLTYFQNEAQLDKSGLPSDRFFAERPEGSVSTLKIQRTQQEDSAVYLCASSLAGQYTQYFGPGTRLTVL.

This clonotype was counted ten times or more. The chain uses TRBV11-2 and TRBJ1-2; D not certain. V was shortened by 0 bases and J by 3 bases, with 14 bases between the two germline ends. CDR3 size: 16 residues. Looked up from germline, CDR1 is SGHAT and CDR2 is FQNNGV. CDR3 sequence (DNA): TGTGCCAGCAGCTTAGACCCCAGCATTTCGTACTATGGCTACACCTTC. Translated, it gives CASSLDPSISYYGYTF.

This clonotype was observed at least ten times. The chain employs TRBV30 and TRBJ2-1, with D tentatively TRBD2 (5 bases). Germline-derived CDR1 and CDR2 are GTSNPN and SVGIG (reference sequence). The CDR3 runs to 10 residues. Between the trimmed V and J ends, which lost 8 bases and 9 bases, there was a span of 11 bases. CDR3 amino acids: CAGHRGEQFF. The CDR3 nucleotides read TGTGCCGGCCATCGGGGTGAGCAGTTCTTC.

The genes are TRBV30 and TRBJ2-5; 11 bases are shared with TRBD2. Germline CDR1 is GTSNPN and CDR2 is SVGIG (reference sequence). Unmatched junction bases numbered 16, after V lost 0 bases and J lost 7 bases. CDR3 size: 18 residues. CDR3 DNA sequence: TGTGCCTGGAGTGTGGGCCTTCTATCTAGCGGGAGGTTGGCGACCCAGTACTTC. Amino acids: CAWSVGLLSSGRLATQYF.

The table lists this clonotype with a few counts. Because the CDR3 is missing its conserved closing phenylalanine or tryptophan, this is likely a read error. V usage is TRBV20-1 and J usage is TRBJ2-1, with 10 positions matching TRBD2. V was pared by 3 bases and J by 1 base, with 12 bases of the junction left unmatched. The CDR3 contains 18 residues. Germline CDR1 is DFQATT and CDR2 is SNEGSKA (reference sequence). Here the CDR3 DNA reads TGCAGTGCTAGTCCCCCTCTAGCGGGAGCCGTATCCTACAATGAGCAGTTCTCC. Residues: CSASPPLAGAVSYNEQFS.

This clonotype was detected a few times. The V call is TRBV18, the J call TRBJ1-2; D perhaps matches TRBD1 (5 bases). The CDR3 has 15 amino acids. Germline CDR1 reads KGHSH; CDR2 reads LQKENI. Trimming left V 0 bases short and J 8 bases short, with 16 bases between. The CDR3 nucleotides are TGTGCCAGCTCACCACCGAACCGGGACGGACACGGCTACACCTTC. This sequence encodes CASSPPNRDGHGYTF.

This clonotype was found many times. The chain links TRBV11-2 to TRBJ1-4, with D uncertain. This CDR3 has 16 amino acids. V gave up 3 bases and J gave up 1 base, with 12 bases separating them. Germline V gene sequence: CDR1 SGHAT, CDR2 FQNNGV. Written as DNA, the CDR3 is TGTGCCAGCAGCTTCTCATCCCGGTTAACTAATGAAAAACTGTTTTTT. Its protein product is CASSFSSRLTNEKLFF.

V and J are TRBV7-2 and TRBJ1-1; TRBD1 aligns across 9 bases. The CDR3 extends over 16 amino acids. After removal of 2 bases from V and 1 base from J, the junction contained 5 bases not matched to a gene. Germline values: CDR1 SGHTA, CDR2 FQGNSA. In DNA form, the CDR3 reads TGTGCCAGCAGCTTAACCGGGACAGGGCCGAACACTGAAGCTTTCTTT. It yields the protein CASSLTGTGPNTEAFF.

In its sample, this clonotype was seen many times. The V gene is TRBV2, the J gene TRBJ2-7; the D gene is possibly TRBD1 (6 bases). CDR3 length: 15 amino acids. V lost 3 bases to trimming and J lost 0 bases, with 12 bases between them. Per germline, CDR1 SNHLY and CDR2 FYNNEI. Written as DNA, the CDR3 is TGTGCCAGCAGTGATGCAGGGGAAGCCTCCTACGAGCAGTACTTC. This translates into CASSDAGEASYEQYF.

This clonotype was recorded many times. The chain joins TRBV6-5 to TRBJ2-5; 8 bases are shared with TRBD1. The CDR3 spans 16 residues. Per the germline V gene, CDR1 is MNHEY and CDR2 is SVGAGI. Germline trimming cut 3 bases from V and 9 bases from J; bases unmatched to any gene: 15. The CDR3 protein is CASSYRTGGAPEAQYF. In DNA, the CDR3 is TGTGCCAGCAGTTATCGTACAGGGGGTGCTCCGGAGGCCCAGTACTTC.

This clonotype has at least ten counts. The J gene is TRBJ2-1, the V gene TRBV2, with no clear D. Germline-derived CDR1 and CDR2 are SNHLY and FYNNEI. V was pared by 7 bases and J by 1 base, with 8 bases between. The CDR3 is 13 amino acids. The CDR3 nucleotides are TGTGCCAGCAAGGCAGGATCCTACAATGAGCAGTTCTTC. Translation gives CASKAGSYNEQFF.